This T cell receptor (beta chain) came from a study of blood T cells in healthy people across ages. Trimming took 7 bases from V and 0 from J, leaving 12 bases between them. This CDR3 has 14 residues. From germline, CDR1 is SNHLY and CDR2 FYNNEI. A J-beta primer mix and a sample-barcoded 5' primer were used in a second PCR of roughly 6 to 11 cycles. At least 2.5 million CDR3-containing paired-end reads were obtained per sample. TCRdb re-called the 5' RACE reads with MiXCR, one entry per CDR3 protein. The profile shows over 600,000 distinct CDR3 sequences, about 61% of them singletons. The sequencing sample was made of blood. The chain uses TRBV2 and TRBJ2-5; D may be TRBD1 or TRBD2 (5 bases each). The origin of this receptor is a man aged 35-49 years in good health. CDR3 sequence (DNA): TGTGCCAGCAAGGGACGTAGAGACCAAGAGACCCAGTACTTC. As protein: CASKGRRDQETQYF.